Sequencing of this T cell receptor (beta chain) was carried out in a study of cytomegalovirus exposure and HLA in healthy donors. Study information: Findings of an earlier analysis included some 110 million unique TCR beta sequences from some 180 million T cells.

V was pared by 2 bases and J by 5 bases, with 16 bases between. CDR3 length: 15 amino acids. Germline loops: CDR1 SGHRS, CDR2 YFSETQ. This clone appeared once. What it recognizes is unknown. In the PCR, 60 Vbeta and 13 Jbeta primers were used. Clones were sequenced by immunoSEQ multiplex PCR, and TCRdb holds only the in-frame ones, with some missing. Among around 120,000 clones listed, 75% to 85% were seen once. General study findings and limits: A prior analysis recorded that most TCR beta V segments were productive about 87% or about 30% of the time. Researchers left out some V segments, among them TRBV6-2 and TRBV6-3, as indistinguishable.

J is TRBJ1-2 and V is TRBV5-1; perhaps TRBD1 as D (6 bases). The sequenced sample was PBMCs. This receptor was identified in a woman aged 45-65 years in good health and CMV-seropositive. The CDR3 bases are TGCGCCAGCAGCTTAATGACGACAGGACGATATGGCTACACCTTC. This encodes CASSLMTTGRYGYTF. Filled out from reference TRBV5-1 and TRBJ1-2, the complete variable domain reads KAGVTQTPRYLIKTRGQQVTLSCSPISGHRSVSWYQQTPGQGLQFLFEYFSETQRNKGNFPGRFSGRQFSNSRSEMNVSTLELGDSALYLCASSLMTTGRYGYTFGSGTRLTVV.